This is a list of T cell receptor beta chains from one sample in a study of blood T cell repertoires in COVID-19. Here immunoSEQ multiplex PCR was the method, and the copy in TCRdb shows in-frame clones only, minus some. This sample has roughly 180,000 clones; roughly four fifths occur once, and the top ten carry 8% to 13%. The sequencing input was peripheral blood. The receptors stem from a woman aged 40-49 years with COVID-19, enrolled during active disease. CDR3s include the opening cysteine and the closing phenylalanine or tryptophan. The order of the fields is D gene, clone size, J gene, V gene, CDR3 DNA, CDR3 protein. A D gene is named only where the DNA matches it firmly. Part of the rows lack a size; the others show once, few, many or a class for expanded clones.

d_call: TRBD1
clone_size: .
j_call: TRBJ2-7
v_call: TRBV2
cdr3_nt: TGTGCCAGCAGTTCGGACAGGGGCAACGAGCAGTACTTC
cdr3_aa: CASSSDRGNEQYF

d_call: .
clone_size: .
j_call: TRBJ1-2
v_call: TRBV2
cdr3_nt: TGTGCCAGCAGTGAGGCGGGATTCTATGGCTACACCTTC
cdr3_aa: CASSEAGFYGYTF

d_call: TRBD1
clone_size: .
j_call: TRBJ1-3
v_call: TRBV6-6
cdr3_nt: TGTGCCAGCAGGTTTCAGGGGGGTGGAAACACCATATATTTT
cdr3_aa: CASRFQGGGNTIYF

d_call: .
clone_size: .
j_call: TRBJ2-6
v_call: TRBV28
cdr3_nt: TGTGCCAGCAGTTTTAGGACAGTCTCTGGGGCCAACGTCCTGACTTTC
cdr3_aa: CASSFRTVSGANVLTF

d_call: TRBD2
clone_size: .
j_call: TRBJ2-1
v_call: TRBV28
cdr3_nt: TGTGCCAGCAGTTTTCCCGGGACTAGCGGGAGTGAGCAGTTCTTC
cdr3_aa: CASSFPGTSGSEQFF

d_call: .
clone_size: .
j_call: TRBJ1-1
v_call: TRBV6-5
cdr3_nt: TGTGCCAGCAGTAAGGACAGTAACACTGAAGCTTTCTTT
cdr3_aa: CASSKDSNTEAFF

d_call: .
clone_size: .
j_call: TRBJ1-6
v_call: TRBV27
cdr3_nt: TGTGCCAGCAGTGGCCTTGCAGGTGCTAAGTTTTCACCCCTCCACTTT
cdr3_aa: CASSGLAGAKFSPLHF

d_call: .
clone_size: few
j_call: TRBJ2-1
v_call: TRBV7-2
cdr3_nt: TGTGCCAGCAGCTTCGGAGAGAGCTCCTACAATGAGCAGTTCTTC
cdr3_aa: CASSFGESSYNEQFF

d_call: TRBD1
clone_size: .
j_call: TRBJ1-6
v_call: TRBV5-6
cdr3_nt: TGTGCCAGCAGTCGGGACAGTAATTCACCCCTCCACTTT
cdr3_aa: CASSRDSNSPLHF

d_call: TRBD1
clone_size: .
j_call: TRBJ2-5
v_call: TRBV5-4
cdr3_nt: TGTGCCAGCAGCTCTTTGGGACAGGCGAGGGGAGAGACCCAGTACTTC
cdr3_aa: CASSSLGQARGETQYF

d_call: TRBD1
clone_size: .
j_call: TRBJ2-2
v_call: TRBV9
cdr3_nt: TGTGCCAGCCCGGTAAGGACAGGGTTTGACACCGGGGAGCTGTTTTTT
cdr3_aa: CASPVRTGFDTGELFF

d_call: .
clone_size: .
j_call: TRBJ2-7
v_call: TRBV5-8
cdr3_nt: TGTGCCAGCAGCTTCAGGGTTTACGAGCAGTACTTC
cdr3_aa: CASSFRVYEQYF

d_call: TRBD1
clone_size: .
j_call: TRBJ2-5
v_call: TRBV12-3/TRBV12-4
cdr3_nt: TGTGCCAGCAGTTCGACAGGGAAAGAGACCCAGTACTTC
cdr3_aa: CASSSTGKETQYF

d_call: .
clone_size: .
j_call: TRBJ2-5
v_call: TRBV9
cdr3_nt: TGTGCCAGCAGCGGCCGGTTTGCGGGGAGCAAGGAGACCCAGTACTTC
cdr3_aa: CASSGRFAGSKETQYF

d_call: TRBD1
clone_size: .
j_call: TRBJ2-1
v_call: TRBV24-1
cdr3_nt: TGTGCCACCAGTGACGCGGGACAGGCCAATGAGCAGTTCTTC
cdr3_aa: CATSDAGQANEQFF

d_call: .
clone_size: .
j_call: TRBJ2-1
v_call: TRBV7-2
cdr3_nt: TGTGCCAGCAGCTTAGTGCCGCGGCTGGCATACAATGAGCAGTTCTTC
cdr3_aa: CASSLVPRLAYNEQFF

d_call: TRBD2
clone_size: .
j_call: TRBJ2-5
v_call: TRBV6-6
cdr3_nt: TGTGCCAGCAGTCCGATGGGACTAGCGGGGCGGGAAGAGACCCAGTACTTC
cdr3_aa: CASSPMGLAGREETQYF

d_call: .
clone_size: .
j_call: TRBJ1-2
v_call: TRBV21-1
cdr3_nt: TGTGCCAGCAAGGCGGCTAACTATGGCTACACCTTC
cdr3_aa: CASKAANYGYTF

d_call: .
clone_size: .
j_call: TRBJ1-1
v_call: TRBV27
cdr3_nt: TGTGCCAGCAGTTTAAGGGCAGGGATGGGTTTGAACACTGAAGCTTTCTTT
cdr3_aa: CASSLRAGMGLNTEAFF

d_call: TRBD2
clone_size: .
j_call: TRBJ2-3
v_call: TRBV5-4
cdr3_nt: TGTGCCAGCAGCCGACTAGCGGAAAAAACAGATACGCAGTATTTT
cdr3_aa: CASSRLAEKTDTQYF

d_call: TRBD2
clone_size: .
j_call: TRBJ2-3
v_call: TRBV5-1
cdr3_nt: TGCGCCAGCACCTCCCCCGGGACTAGCGACTCTACGCAGTATTTT
cdr3_aa: CASTSPGTSDSTQYF

d_call: .
clone_size: .
j_call: TRBJ1-1
v_call: TRBV5-1
cdr3_nt: TGCGCCAGCAGCTTGGGCCCGGTCATGAACACTGAAGCTTTCTTT
cdr3_aa: CASSLGPVMNTEAFF

d_call: .
clone_size: .
j_call: TRBJ1-6
v_call: TRBV28
cdr3_nt: TGTGCCAGCAGGGGGAGCTCCTATAATTCACCCCTCCACTTT
cdr3_aa: CASRGSSYNSPLHF

d_call: .
clone_size: .
j_call: TRBJ1-6
v_call: TRBV24-1
cdr3_nt: TGTGCCACCAGTGTCTTTTTGGCCAGGGATTCACCCCTCCACTTT
cdr3_aa: CATSVFLARDSPLHF

d_call: .
clone_size: once
j_call: TRBJ2-7
v_call: TRBV18
cdr3_nt: TGTGCCAGCTCACCATTGGACAACTACGAGCAGTACTTC
cdr3_aa: CASSPLDNYEQYF

d_call: TRBD2
clone_size: .
j_call: TRBJ2-1
v_call: TRBV7-3
cdr3_nt: TGTGCCAGCAGCCTTGAGCGGGAGGGCCGTAATGAGCAGTTCTTC
cdr3_aa: CASSLEREGRNEQFF

d_call: TRBD2
clone_size: .
j_call: TRBJ2-1
v_call: TRBV28
cdr3_nt: TGTGCCAGCAGTTCCCCTAGCGGGAGCGCTCCGTATGAGCAGTTCTTC
cdr3_aa: CASSSPSGSAPYEQFF

d_call: TRBD2
clone_size: .
j_call: TRBJ2-1
v_call: TRBV7-2
cdr3_nt: TGTGCCAGCAGCCTCGCCGCTAGCGGAGGCGGGATTGAGCAGTTCTTC
cdr3_aa: CASSLAASGGGIEQFF

d_call: .
clone_size: few
j_call: TRBJ2-3
v_call: TRBV4-1
cdr3_nt: TGCGCCAGCAGCCAAGAACGGACTGCTAATACGCAGTATTTT
cdr3_aa: CASSQERTANTQYF

d_call: .
clone_size: .
j_call: TRBJ1-1
v_call: TRBV5-1
cdr3_nt: TGCGCCAGCAGCTTGGGGCAGGGGAACATGAACACTGAAGCTTTCTTT
cdr3_aa: CASSLGQGNMNTEAFF

d_call: .
clone_size: .
j_call: TRBJ2-7
v_call: TRBV28
cdr3_nt: TGTGCCAGCAGTCCCACCTCTAGCTACGAGCAGTACTTC
cdr3_aa: CASSPTSSYEQYF

d_call: .
clone_size: .
j_call: TRBJ1-2
v_call: TRBV10-3
cdr3_nt: TGTGCCATCAGTGAGTCCCAGGACTATGGCTACACCTTC
cdr3_aa: CAISESQDYGYTF

d_call: TRBD1
clone_size: few
j_call: TRBJ1-2
v_call: TRBV6-5
cdr3_nt: TGTGCCAGCTGGGGACAGGTTGGCTATGGCTACACCTTC
cdr3_aa: CASWGQVGYGYTF

d_call: TRBD1
clone_size: many
j_call: TRBJ2-7
v_call: TRBV10-2
cdr3_nt: TGCGCCAGCAGCACAATCGGACAGGGGGCCACCTACGAGCAGTACTTC
cdr3_aa: CASSTIGQGATYEQYF

d_call: .
clone_size: .
j_call: TRBJ1-5
v_call: TRBV30
cdr3_nt: TGTGCCTGGAGTGAGGGACAATATAGCAATCAGCCCCAGCATTTT
cdr3_aa: CAWSEGQYSNQPQHF

d_call: TRBD2
clone_size: .
j_call: TRBJ2-2
v_call: TRBV6-5
cdr3_nt: TGTGCCAGCAGCCGACTAGCGGGAGTTCGGGAGCTGTTTTTT
cdr3_aa: CASSRLAGVRELFF